Included here is one T cell receptor beta chain sequence, with context. Per the study methods: Reference gene primer amplification yielded estimated nucleated cell counts. Assay used: immunoSEQ multiplex PCR; TCRdb lists only in-frame clones, some missing. V, J and clone size are those of that table, while D and trimming were read from the DNA. Of 130,000 to 150,000 clones listed, about 92% are singletons. J lost 5 bases, V lost 5 bases, and 6 bases had no gene match. Germline V gene lookup returns CDR1 SGHAT and CDR2 FQNNGV. The CDR3 loop spans 14 amino acids. This record belongs to a study of blood T cell repertoires in COVID-19.

The source is a human donor in a cohort sampled during active COVID-19. J is TRBJ2-7 and V is TRBV11-2; 10 bases line up with TRBD2. What was sequenced was peripheral blood. The CDR3 DNA follows: TGTGCCAGCAGCGTCACTAGCGGGGTGAACGAGCAGTACTTC. It is translated as CASSVTSGVNEQYF. Together with reference TRBV11-2 and TRBJ2-7, the CDR3 gives the full variable domain: EAGVAQSPRYKIIEKRQSVAFWCNPISGHATLYWYQQILGQGPKLLIQFQNNGVVDDSQLPKDRFSAERLKGVDSTLKIQPAKLEDSAVYLCASSVTSGVNEQYFGPGTRLTVT.